Each of the 2 T cell receptor beta chains below was sequenced from the same sample in a study of T cells in tuberculosis. Using immunoSEQ multiplex PCR, the repertoire was profiled, and TCRdb retains in-frame clones only, with some absent. There are around 30,000 clones in the sample; 86% occur only once, and roughly 5.2% lies in the top ten. As for time point: new active TB diagnosis, blood taken before or within 7 days of starting treatment. Here the sequenced sample was PBMCs, taken at tuberculosis diagnosis. These TCRs come from an adult with tuberculosis.

This clone has more than one count but fewer than ten. The chain joins TRBV9 to TRBJ1-1, with 8 bases identical to TRBD1. Germline CDR1 and CDR2: SGDLS and YYNGEE. V shed 2 bases and J 2 bases; nucleotides not matched to a gene: 2. The CDR3 spans 14 residues. The CDR3 sequence is CASSVQGANTEAFF. Written as DNA, the CDR3 is TGTGCCAGCAGCGTCCAGGGGGCAAACACTGAAGCTTTCTTT.

The gene calls are TRBV7-8 and TRBJ1-3; TRBD1 aligns across 7 bases. Germline V gene data show CDR1 as SGHVS and CDR2 as FQNEAQ. Trimming cost V 5 bases and J 3 bases; bases outside gene matches: 13. CDR3 length: 17 amino acids. Written as DNA, the CDR3 is TGTGCCAGCAGCCGCACCCCCACAGGGGCTGGTGGAAACACCATATATTTT. This codes for CASSRTPTGAGGNTIYF.